This T cell receptor beta chain stems from a study of OX40 agonist ivuxolimab in advanced cancers. Study information: Of mixed ages from about 23 to 79 and averaging around 60 years, the group was about 86% male. Study findings and constraints: More expanded clones were found, on average, in CD8+ than in CD4+ T cells. The investigators did not determine what antigen specificity the expanded peripheral T cells had.

Peripheral blood came from all dose cohorts at three timepoints. This CDR3 comprises 16 residues. Germline-derived CDR1 and CDR2 are LNHNV and YYDKDF (reference sequence). V gave up 0 bases and J gave up 0 bases, with 6 bases separating them. TCRdb's table, derived via immunoSEQ multiplex PCR, lists solely in-frame clones and lacks some. Found here are about 18,000 clones, around 78% of them singletons; the top ten hold roughly 14%. This clone appeared a single time. Antigen: not known. The sample consisted of CD4+ or CD8+ T cells sorted from blood, taken in a trial of the OX40 agonist ivuxolimab. The chain carries TRBV15 and TRBJ2-6; D is undetermined. The sequence was obtained from an adult with an advanced solid tumor such as melanoma, head and neck, liver or kidney cancer. The CDR3 sequence is CATSRDRSSGANVLTF. DNA of the CDR3: TGTGCCACCAGCAGAGATCGATCCTCTGGGGCCAACGTCCTGACTTTC. The full variable domain, completed using reference TRBV15 and TRBJ2-6, is DAMVIQNPRYQVTQFGKPVTLSCSQTLNHNVMYWYQQKSSQAPKLLFHYYDKDFNNEADTPDNFQSRRPNTSFCFLDIRSPGLGDTAMYLCATSRDRSSGANVLTFGAGSRLTVL.